The 23 T cell receptor beta chains below come from one sample, sequenced in a study of blood T cell repertoires in COVID-19. The assay was immunoSEQ multiplex PCR, and TCRdb's table has in-frame clones only and misses some. Found here are 100,000 or so clones, about four fifths of them singletons; the top ten hold 17%. Sequencing was done on a sample of peripheral blood. Every receptor here comes from an older woman with acute or convalescent COVID-19.

The chain joins TRBV9 to TRBJ1-2; 11 bases are shared with TRBD1. The CDR3 runs 14 residues. Per germline, CDR1 SGDLS and CDR2 YYNGEE. After removal of 3 bases from V and 6 bases from J, the junction contained 4 bases not matched to a gene. The CDR3 DNA reads as TGTGCCAGCAGCGGAAGGACAGGGGGCAATGGCTACACCTTC. Amino acids: CASSGRTGGNGYTF.

This clone has only one observation. The CDR3 nucleotides are TGTGCCAGCAGCGTAGGTCGGGGAGTTAATGAAAAACTGTTTTTT. This codes for CASSVGRGVNEKLFF. The chain has TRBV9 and TRBJ1-4; unclear D gene. Trimming removed 0 bases at V and 4 bases at J, with 10 bases between. The CDR3 covers 15 residues. CDR1 and CDR2 from the germline V gene are SGDLS and YYNGEE.

V gene TRBV6-5 combines with J gene TRBJ1-1; possible D gene TRBD1, 6 bases. The germline gives CDR1 MNHEY, CDR2 SVGAGI. The CDR3 spans 13 residues. The V end lost 10 bases, the J end lost 0 bases, and 12 bases lay between the germline ends. CDR3 protein: CATNREMNTEAFF. The CDR3 nucleotides read TGTGCCACCAACAGGGAGATGAACACTGAAGCTTTCTTT.

The chain uses TRBV3-1 (or the pseudogene TRBV3-2) and TRBJ2-7; 12 bases match TRBD1. V dropped 2 bases and J dropped 0; count of bases not matched to a gene: 14. The CDR3 is 20 residues long. From germline, CDR1 is LGHDT and CDR2 YNNKEL (reference sequence). CDR3 in DNA: TGTGCCAGCAGCCAAAGGCGGGACAGGGGGCGCCGGGATAGCTCCTACGAGCAGTACTTC. This gives the protein CASSQRRDRGRRDSSYEQYF.

CDR3 DNA sequence: TGTGCCAGTAGTCTATCTGGACTAGCGGGAGCGCAAGGGGCGCAGTATTTT. Translation: CASSLSGLAGAQGAQYF. The V gene is TRBV19, the J gene TRBJ2-3, with TRBD2 identical over 13 bases. CDR1 is LNHDA, CDR2 SQIVND, per germline (reference sequence). The CDR3 has 17 residues. With V trimmed by 5 bases and J by 10 bases, 15 bases remained unmatched.

The gene calls are TRBV10-1 and TRBJ1-6; 9 bases map to TRBD1. The CDR3 is 15 residues long. Germline values: CDR1 WNHNN, CDR2 SYGVQD (reference sequence). After removal of 3 bases from V and 14 bases from J, the junction contained 11 bases not matched to a gene. CDR3 amino acids: CASSDRDRVVPALHF. The DNA for the CDR3 is TGCGCCAGCAGTGACCGGGACAGGGTTGTTCCGGCCCTCCACTTT.

The gene calls are TRBV6-2 or TRBV6-3 and TRBJ2-1; 11 nucleotides align to TRBD2. V trimming: 3 bases; J trimming: 0 bases; junction bases outside the gene matches: 7. CDR1 and CDR2 (germline): MNHEY, SVGEGT. This CDR3 has 18 amino acids. CDR3 region: CASSYLAGGLSSYNEQFF. For the CDR3, the DNA is TGTGCCAGCAGTTATCTAGCGGGGGGTCTGAGCTCCTACAATGAGCAGTTCTTC.

The chain links TRBV12-5 to TRBJ2-5; maybe TRBD1 (6 bases). This CDR3 spans 14 amino acids. V lost 0 bases and J 5 bases, leaving 10 bases between the germline ends. In germline, CDR1 is LGHNT, CDR2 FRNRAP. The CDR3 spells CASGLVGGLETQYF. The CDR3 DNA is TGTGCTAGTGGTTTGGTAGGGGGTTTGGAGACCCAGTACTTC.

This clone was found once. V usage is TRBV7-3 and J usage is TRBJ1-2; D possibly corresponds to TRBD1 (6 bases). The CDR3 covers 12 residues. CDR1 is SGHTA and CDR2 is FQGTGA in the germline V gene. Trimming removed 4 bases at V and 14 bases at J, with 17 bases between. In DNA form, the CDR3 reads TGTGCCAGCAGCTCGAGACGGGACACTCCTACCTTC. Translated: CASSSRRDTPTF.

This chain joins TRBV28 and TRBJ2-1; perhaps TRBD2 as D (5 bases). Germline CDR1 MDHEN, CDR2 SYDVKM. This CDR3 region has 15 residues. V was shortened by 6 bases and J by 0 bases, with 12 bases between the two germline ends. The CDR3 spells CASSKTTSSYNEQFF. DNA of the CDR3: TGTGCCAGCAGCAAAACTACTAGCTCCTACAATGAGCAGTTCTTC.

This clone was seen only a few times. The V gene is TRBV5-1, the J gene TRBJ2-2; 10 bases are a match to TRBD2. CDR1 SGHRS and CDR2 YFSETQ come from the germline V gene. With V trimmed by 5 bases and J by 7 bases, 5 bases remained unmatched. The CDR3 consists of 14 residues. The chain's CDR3 is CASRAGGQFGELFF. CDR3 bases: TGCGCCAGCAGAGCGGGAGGGCAGTTCGGGGAGCTGTTTTTT. Complete variable domain (other parts from reference TRBV5-1 and TRBJ2-2): KAGVTQTPRYLIKTRGQQVTLSCSPISGHRSVSWYQQTPGQGLQFLFEYFSETQRNKGNFPGRFSGRQFSNSRSEMNVSTLELGDSALYLCASRAGGQFGELFFGEGSRLTVL.

The J gene is TRBJ1-1, the V gene TRBV5-4, with D possibly TRBD1 on 5 matching bases. Germline V gene data show CDR1 as SGHNT and CDR2 as YYREEE (reference sequence). Trimming took 0 bases from V and 3 from J, leaving 15 bases between them. This CDR3 contains 16 residues. For the CDR3, the DNA is TGTGCCAGCAGCTTGGTACAGTCCCTCAGGGACACTGAAGCTTTCTTT. Translated, it gives CASSLVQSLRDTEAFF.

The chain is built from TRBV18 and TRBJ1-5; unclear D gene. The CDR3 length is 14 residues. The V gene's germline CDR1 is KGHSH and CDR2 LQKENI. Deletions cut 3 bases from V and 6 bases from J, with 12 bases between. CDR3 bases: TGTGCCAGCTCACCCAGCAGCACGGGTCAGCCCCAGCATTTT. Translating gives CASSPSSTGQPQHF. Together with reference TRBV18 and TRBJ1-5, the CDR3 gives the full variable domain: NAGVMQNPRHLVRRRGQEARLRCSPMKGHSHVYWYRQLPEEGLKFMVYLQKENIIDESGMPKERFSAEFPKEGPSILRIQQVVRGDSAAYFCASSPSSTGQPQHFGDGTRLSIL.

The CDR3 region has the DNA TGTGCCAGTAGTTTACAGGGGCTGAGTAATTCACCCCTCCACTTT. This translates into CASSLQGLSNSPLHF. The chain combines TRBV19 with TRBJ1-6; 7 nucleotides match TRBD1. V dropped 5 bases and J dropped 6; count of bases not matched to a gene: 7. The CDR3 loop spans 15 amino acids. Germline assignment: CDR1 LNHDA and CDR2 SQIVND (reference sequence).

The chain combines TRBV2 with TRBJ1-4, with no clear D. The V end was cut by 6 bases, the J end by 0 bases, with 11 bases between. The germline CDR1 and CDR2 sequences are SNHLY and FYNNEI. The CDR3 contains 15 residues. For the CDR3, the DNA is TGTGCCAGCAGCAGGAGGGCGTCAACTAATGAAAAACTGTTTTTT. Its translation: CASSRRASTNEKLFF. Combining the CDR3 with reference TRBV2 and TRBJ1-4 gives the whole variable domain EPEVTQTPSHQVTQMGQEVILRCVPISNHLYFYWYRQILGQKVEFLVSFYNNEISEKSEIFDDQFSVERPDGSNFTLKIRSTKLEDSAMYFCASSRRASTNEKLFFGSGTQLSVL.

V usage is TRBV4-1 and J usage is TRBJ2-3; a possible D gene is TRBD2 (6 bases). CDR1 and CDR2 (germline): MGHRA, YSYEKL. The length of the CDR3 is 15 residues. V lost 6 bases and J 2 bases, leaving 15 bases between the germline ends. As DNA, the CDR3 is TGCGCCAGCAGTCCCGGGACTGTCCCCACAGATACGCAGTATTTT. Amino acid sequence: CASSPGTVPTDTQYF.

The chain combines TRBV29-1 with TRBJ1-5; 9 positions agree with TRBD1. CDR3 length equals 15 residues. Germline V CDR1 and CDR2: SQVTM, ANQGSEA. V was pared by 7 bases and J by 4 bases, with 11 bases of the junction left unmatched. The CDR3 protein is CSATYGDRANQPQHF. Written as DNA, the CDR3 is TGCAGCGCCACCTACGGGGACAGGGCGAATCAGCCCCAGCATTTT.

This clone turned up a few times. The chain joins TRBV6-6 to TRBJ2-1; TRBD1 matches at 10 bases. The J segment lost 5 bases and the V segment lost 6 bases, leaving 7 bases of the junction unmatched. The CDR3 runs to 15 residues. CDR1 is MNHNY, CDR2 SVGAGI, per germline (reference sequence). The CDR3 nucleotides read TGTGCCAGCAGATTCGGACAGGGGGGACACAATGAGCAGTTCTTC. It codes for CASRFGQGGHNEQFF.

The chain uses TRBV5-3 and TRBJ2-5, with 9 bases fitting TRBD2. TRBV5-3 is marked as an open reading frame, function uncertain. V shed 6 bases, J shed 5 bases, and the junction held 23 bases outside the gene matches. This CDR3 is 19 amino acids long. The DNA for the CDR3 is TGTGCCAGAACCACCGCTCCCGGGACTAGCAAGGCGCTGAAGGAGACCCAGTACTTC. It translates to CARTTAPGTSKALKETQYF.

This chain uses TRBV6-5 with TRBJ2-5; TRBD1 is a possible D gene (6 bases). This CDR3 has 14 amino acids. The germline V gene encodes CDR1 MNHEY and CDR2 SVGAGI. V was clipped by 6 bases and J by 0 bases, with 11 bases between them. Here the CDR3 reads CASSRGSHQETQYF. The CDR3, as DNA: TGTGCCAGCAGCAGGGGTAGTCACCAAGAGACCCAGTACTTC.

V gene TRBV4-1 combines with J gene TRBJ2-3; 12 bases align to TRBD2. CDR1 and CDR2 (germline): MGHRA, YSYEKL. V dropped 0 bases and J dropped 4; count of bases not matched to a gene: 2. CDR3 length: 16 residues. The CDR3 sequence is CASSQEASGGADTQYF. The CDR3 bases are TGCGCCAGCAGCCAAGAGGCTAGCGGGGGGGCAGATACGCAGTATTTT.

The rearrangement joins TRBV4-1 to TRBJ2-7; 9 bases align to TRBD1. The germline gives CDR1 MGHRA, CDR2 YSYEKL. The CDR3 is made up of 16 amino acids. With V trimmed by 0 bases and J by 4 bases, 7 bases remained unmatched. CDR3 bases: TGCGCCAGCAGCCAAGATAGGGGGACAGGGTTGTACGAGCAGTACTTC. Its translation is CASSQDRGTGLYEQYF.

V and J are TRBV28 and TRBJ2-3; TRBD1 agrees at 7 bases. J lost 4 bases, V lost 7 bases, and 8 bases had no gene match. The CDR3 has 14 amino acids. Germline CDR1 MDHEN, CDR2 SYDVKM. The CDR3 DNA reads as TGTGCCAGCAACGTGCAAGGGGGCCCAGATACGCAGTATTTT. It codes for CASNVQGGPDTQYF. The full variable domain, rest sourced from reference TRBV28 and TRBJ2-3, is DVKVTQSSRYLVKRTGEKVFLECVQDMDHENMFWYRQDPGLGLRLIYFSYDVKMKEKGDIPEGYSVSREKKERFSLILESASTNQTSMYLCASNVQGGPDTQYFGPGTRLTVL.